One sample yielded the 11 T cell receptor beta chains listed below, sequenced in a study of blood T cell repertoires in COVID-19. The data were produced by immunoSEQ multiplex PCR, yet TCRdb's version contains in-frame clones alone and is incomplete. The table lists about 42,000 clones, about nine tenths of them singletons. Sequenced input: peripheral blood. The receptors here all came from a human donor in a cohort sampled during active COVID-19.

This chain uses TRBV7-9 with TRBJ1-1; D unresolved. V was clipped by 1 base and J by 1 base, with 7 bases between them. Germline values: CDR1 SEHNR, CDR2 FQNEAQ (reference sequence). The length of the CDR3 is 14 residues. This chain's CDR3 is CASSLEWQNTEAFF. CDR3 coding DNA: TGTGCCAGCAGCTTAGAGTGGCAGAACACTGAAGCTTTCTTT.

CDR3: CASSIDYRNQPQHF. CDR3 nucleotide sequence: TGTGCCAGTAGTATAGATTACAGGAATCAGCCCCAGCATTTT. The rearrangement uses TRBV19 and TRBJ1-5; perhaps TRBD1 as D (5 bases). The CDR3 has 14 amino acids. V lost 0 bases to trimming and J lost 4 bases, with 7 bases between them. Germline CDR1 is LNHDA and CDR2 is SQIVND (reference sequence).

The J gene is TRBJ1-5, the V gene TRBV9; D uncertain. Trimming pared 0 bases from V and 7 bases from J, leaving 14 bases between. Germline V gives CDR1 SGDLS, CDR2 YYNGEE. The CDR3 has 15 amino acids. This CDR3 is CASSVGSVSGQPQHF. CDR3 coding DNA: TGTGCCAGCAGCGTAGGATCAGTGAGCGGCCAGCCCCAGCATTTT.

The V call is TRBV4-3, the J call TRBJ1-2; 7 bases map to TRBD1. The J segment lost 8 bases and the V segment lost 0 bases, leaving 18 bases of the junction unmatched. CDR1 is LGHNA and CDR2 is YSLEER in the germline V gene. This CDR3 region has 18 residues. Written as DNA, the CDR3 is TGCGCCAGCAGCCAAGATCACGGGACAGTGACTATGATTGGAGGCTACACCTTC. It translates to CASSQDHGTVTMIGGYTF.

The V call is TRBV18, the J call TRBJ1-2, with D perhaps TRBD1 (6 bases). This CDR3 has 14 residues. Germline-derived CDR1 and CDR2 are KGHSH and LQKENI. V was trimmed by 11 bases and J by 2 bases, leaving 18 bases between them. The CDR3 protein is CASSTQGSNYGYTF. The CDR3 nucleotides are TGTGCCTCCTCTACCCAGGGGTCGAACTATGGCTACACCTTC.

V is TRBV19 and J is TRBJ2-7; 11 nucleotides line up with TRBD2. The CDR3 runs 15 residues. CDR1 LNHDA and CDR2 SQIVND come from the germline V gene (reference sequence). The ends lost 7 bases at V and 1 base at J; junction bases unmatched: 6. Written as DNA, the CDR3 is TGTGCCAGTACCGCTACTAGCGGGGGATCCTACGAGCAGTACTTC. Translating gives CASTATSGGSYEQYF.

The chain is built from TRBV19 and TRBJ1-2; D is perhaps TRBD1 (5 bases). This CDR3 has 16 amino acids. The V end was cut by 6 bases, the J end by 2 bases, with 19 bases between. CDR1 is LNHDA, CDR2 SQIVND, per germline (reference sequence). The CDR3 bases are TGTGCCAGTAGGGCCATTGACAGTGGGGCGAACTATGGCTACACCTTC. Translating it yields CASRAIDSGANYGYTF.

J is TRBJ1-5 and V is TRBV10-1; TRBD1 is a possible D gene (6 bases). With 1 base removed from V and 0 bases from J, the gap between germline ends came to 25 bases. The CDR3 totals 21 residues. CDR1 is WNHNN and CDR2 is SYGVQD in the germline V gene (reference sequence). CDR3 nucleotide sequence: TGCGCCAGCAGTGAGTGCAAAGCCTTTCCGGGACACCTTTATAGCAATCAGCCCCAGCATTTT. This translates into CASSECKAFPGHLYSNQPQHF.

The chain is built from TRBV7-9 and TRBJ1-2; no firm D call. With 1 base removed from V and 1 base from J, the gap between germline ends came to 13 bases. Per the germline V gene, CDR1 is SEHNR and CDR2 is FQNEAQ (reference sequence). There are 16 residues in the CDR3. DNA for the CDR3: TGTGCCAGCAGCTTAGTGGCCGTACAGAATAACTATGGCTACACCTTC. Amino acid sequence: CASSLVAVQNNYGYTF.

This chain links TRBV18 with TRBJ2-7, with 9 bases that match TRBD1. This CDR3 region has 15 residues. Germline V gene sequence: CDR1 KGHSH, CDR2 LQKENI. After removal of 2 bases from V and 5 bases from J, the junction contained 7 bases not matched to a gene. CDR3 loop: CASSPEQGAENEQYF. CDR3 DNA sequence: TGTGCCAGCTCACCAGAACAGGGGGCAGAGAACGAGCAGTACTTC.

The gene calls are TRBV12-3 or TRBV12-4 and TRBJ1-2; 7 bases map to TRBD1. With 5 bases clipped from V and 6 bases from J, the junction kept 6 bases outside the gene matches. This CDR3 spans 13 amino acids. The CDR3 sequence: CASSPTGIDGYTF. CDR3 coding DNA: TGTGCCAGCAGTCCGACAGGGATCGATGGCTACACCTTC.